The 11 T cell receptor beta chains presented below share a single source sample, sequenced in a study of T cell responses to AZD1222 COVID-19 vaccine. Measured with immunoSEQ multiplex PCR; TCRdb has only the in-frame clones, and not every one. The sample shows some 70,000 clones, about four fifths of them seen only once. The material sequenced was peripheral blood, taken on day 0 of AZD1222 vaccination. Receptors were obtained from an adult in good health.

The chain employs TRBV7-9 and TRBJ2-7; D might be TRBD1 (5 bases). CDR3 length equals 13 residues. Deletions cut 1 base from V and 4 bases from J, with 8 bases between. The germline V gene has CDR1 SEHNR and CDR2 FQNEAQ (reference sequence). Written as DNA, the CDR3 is TGTGCCAGCAGCTTAGTTTCAGGGTACGAGCAGTACTTC. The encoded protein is CASSLVSGYEQYF.

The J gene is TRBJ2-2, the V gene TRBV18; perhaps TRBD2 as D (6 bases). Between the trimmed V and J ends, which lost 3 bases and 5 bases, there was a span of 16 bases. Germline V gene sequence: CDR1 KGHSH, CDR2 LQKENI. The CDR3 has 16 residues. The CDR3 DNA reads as TGTGCCAGCTCACCGCTCGGGACTGGGAGGACCGGGGAGCTGTTTTTT. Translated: CASSPLGTGRTGELFF. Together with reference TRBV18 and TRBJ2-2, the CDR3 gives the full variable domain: NAGVMQNPRHLVRRRGQEARLRCSPMKGHSHVYWYRQLPEEGLKFMVYLQKENIIDESGMPKERFSAEFPKEGPSILRIQQVVRGDSAAYFCASSPLGTGRTGELFFGEGSRLTVL.

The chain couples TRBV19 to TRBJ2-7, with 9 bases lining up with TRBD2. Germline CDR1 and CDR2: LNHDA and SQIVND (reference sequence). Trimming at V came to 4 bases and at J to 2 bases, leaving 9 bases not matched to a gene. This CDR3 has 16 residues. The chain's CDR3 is CASSTGLAMLPYEQYF. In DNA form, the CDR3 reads TGTGCCAGTAGTACCGGACTAGCGATGCTCCCCTACGAGCAGTACTTC.

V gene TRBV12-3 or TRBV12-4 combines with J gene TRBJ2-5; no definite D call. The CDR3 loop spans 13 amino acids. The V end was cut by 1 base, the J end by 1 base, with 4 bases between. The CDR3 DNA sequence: TGTGCCAGCAGTTTAGGTCCCCAAGAGACCCAGTACTTC. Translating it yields CASSLGPQETQYF.

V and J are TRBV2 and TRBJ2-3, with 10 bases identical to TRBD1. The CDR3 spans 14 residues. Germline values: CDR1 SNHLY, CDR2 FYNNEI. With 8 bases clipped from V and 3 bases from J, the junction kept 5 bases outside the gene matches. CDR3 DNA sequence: TGTGCCAGCCGTGTGGACAGGGGGACAGATACGCAGTATTTT. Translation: CASRVDRGTDTQYF.

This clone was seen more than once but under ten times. Here the CDR3 DNA reads TGTGCCAGCTCACCTCCCACTAGCGGGGGGCGGAACACCGGGGAGCTGTTTTTT. Its protein is CASSPPTSGGRNTGELFF. V is TRBV18 and J is TRBJ2-2, with 12 positions matching TRBD2. Germline CDR1 reads KGHSH; CDR2 reads LQKENI. The CDR3 runs 18 residues. The V and J ends lost 3 bases and 1 base, in that order; junction bases with no gene match: 6.

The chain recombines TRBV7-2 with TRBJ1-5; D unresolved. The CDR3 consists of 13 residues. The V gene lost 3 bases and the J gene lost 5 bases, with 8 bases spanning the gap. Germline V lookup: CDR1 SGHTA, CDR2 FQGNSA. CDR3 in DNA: TGTGCCAGCAGCTTTGCGGTTCATCAGCCCCAGCATTTT. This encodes CASSFAVHQPQHF.

CDR3 bases: TGTGCCAGCAGCCAAGCGGGGGGAGAGGGTACGCAGTATTTT. It encodes CASSQAGGEGTQYF. The chain has TRBV3-1 (or the pseudogene TRBV3-2) and TRBJ2-3, with 7 nucleotides matching TRBD2. The germline gives CDR1 LGHDT, CDR2 YNNKEL (reference sequence). CDR3 length equals 14 residues. V lost 1 base, J lost 8 bases, and 6 bases stayed unmatched.

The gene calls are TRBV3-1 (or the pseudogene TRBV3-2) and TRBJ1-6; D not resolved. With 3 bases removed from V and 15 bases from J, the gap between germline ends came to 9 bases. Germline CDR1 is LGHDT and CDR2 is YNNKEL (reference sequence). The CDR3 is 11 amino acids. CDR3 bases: TGTGCCAGCAGCCACGGCTCGCTCCTCCACTTT. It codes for CASSHGSLLHF.

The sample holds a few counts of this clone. The CDR3 protein is CASSADSSGNTIYF. CDR3 bases: TGTGCCAGCAGCGCGGACAGCTCTGGAAACACCATATATTTT. This chain joins TRBV5-6 and TRBJ1-3; a weak D match, TRBD1 (6 bases). The V end lost 4 bases, the J end lost 0 bases, and 8 bases lay between the germline ends. This CDR3 comprises 14 residues. CDR1 and CDR2 from the germline V gene are SGHDT and YYEEEE.

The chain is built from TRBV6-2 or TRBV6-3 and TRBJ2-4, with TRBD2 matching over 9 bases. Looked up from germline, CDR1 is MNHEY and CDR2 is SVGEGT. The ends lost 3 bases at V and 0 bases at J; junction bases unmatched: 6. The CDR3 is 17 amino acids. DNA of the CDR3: TGTGCCAGCAGTTATCCTAGCGGGGAAATAGCCAAAAACATTCAGTACTTC. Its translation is CASSYPSGEIAKNIQYF.